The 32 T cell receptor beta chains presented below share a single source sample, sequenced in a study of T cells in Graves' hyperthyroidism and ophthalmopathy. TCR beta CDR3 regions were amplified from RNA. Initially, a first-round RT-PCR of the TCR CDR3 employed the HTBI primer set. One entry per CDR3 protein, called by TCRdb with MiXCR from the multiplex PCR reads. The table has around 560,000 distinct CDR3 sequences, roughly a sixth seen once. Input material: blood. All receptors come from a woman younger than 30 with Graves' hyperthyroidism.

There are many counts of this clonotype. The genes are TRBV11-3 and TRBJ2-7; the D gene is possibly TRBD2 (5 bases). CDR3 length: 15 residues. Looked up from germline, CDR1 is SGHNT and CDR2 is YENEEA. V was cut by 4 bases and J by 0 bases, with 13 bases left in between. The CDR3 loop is CASSSETGSSYEQYF. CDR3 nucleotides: TGTGCCAGCAGCTCCGAAACGGGGTCCTCCTACGAGCAGTACTTC.

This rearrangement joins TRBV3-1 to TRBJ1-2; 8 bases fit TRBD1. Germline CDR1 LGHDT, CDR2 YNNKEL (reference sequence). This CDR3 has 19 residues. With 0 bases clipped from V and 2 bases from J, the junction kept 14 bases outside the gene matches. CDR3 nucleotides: TGTGCCAGCAGCCAAGATTCGGTGACAGGGGCGGTTCTAAACTATGGCTACACCTTC. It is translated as CASSQDSVTGAVLNYGYTF. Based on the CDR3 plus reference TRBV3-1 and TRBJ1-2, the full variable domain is DTAVSQTPKYLVTQMGNDKSIKCEQNLGHDTMYWYKQDSKKFLKIMFSYNNKELIINETVPNRFSPKSPDKAHLNLHINSLELGDSAVYFCASSQDSVTGAVLNYGYTFGSGTRLTVV.

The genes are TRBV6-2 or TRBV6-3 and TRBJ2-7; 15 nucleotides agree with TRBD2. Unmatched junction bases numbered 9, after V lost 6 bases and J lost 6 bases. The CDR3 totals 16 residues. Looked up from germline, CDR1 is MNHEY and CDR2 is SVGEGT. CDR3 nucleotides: TGTGCCAGCAGGGATGGACTAGCGGGAGGGCCGCTCGAGCAGTACTTC. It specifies CASRDGLAGGPLEQYF.

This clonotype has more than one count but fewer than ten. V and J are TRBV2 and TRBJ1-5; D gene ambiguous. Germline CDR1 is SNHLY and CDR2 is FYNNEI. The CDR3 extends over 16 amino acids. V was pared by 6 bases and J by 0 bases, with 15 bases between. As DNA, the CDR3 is TGTGCCAGCAGAGCCCGGCGGCTGCATAGCAATCAGCCCCAGCATTTT. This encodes CASRARRLHSNQPQHF.

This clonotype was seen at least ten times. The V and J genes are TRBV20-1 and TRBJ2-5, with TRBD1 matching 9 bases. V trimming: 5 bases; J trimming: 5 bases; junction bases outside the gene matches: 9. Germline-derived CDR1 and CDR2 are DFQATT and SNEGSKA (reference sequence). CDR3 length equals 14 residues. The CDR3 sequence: CSAGGVQGAETQYF. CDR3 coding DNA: TGCAGTGCTGGGGGGGTACAGGGGGCTGAGACCCAGTACTTC.

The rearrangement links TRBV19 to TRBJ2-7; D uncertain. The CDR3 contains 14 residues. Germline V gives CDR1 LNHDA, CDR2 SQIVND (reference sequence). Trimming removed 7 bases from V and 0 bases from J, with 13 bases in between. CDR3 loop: CASTGTGSSYEQYF. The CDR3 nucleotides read TGTGCCAGTACCGGTACCGGGTCCTCCTACGAGCAGTACTTC.

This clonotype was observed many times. The CDR3 bases are TGCGCCAGCAGCTTTATCGGGGGGCCGTTGAATGAGCAGTTCTTC. It encodes CASSFIGGPLNEQFF. This chain connects TRBV5-1 to TRBJ2-1; tentative D call: TRBD2 (7 bases). This CDR3 is 15 amino acids long. Trimming took off 2 bases at V and 7 bases at J, with 16 bases between the two ends. In germline, CDR1 is SGHRS, CDR2 YFSETQ.

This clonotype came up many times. Here the CDR3 DNA reads TGCAGTGCTAGAGACAGGGCCTACGAGCAGTACTTC. The encoded protein is CSARDRAYEQYF. The chain links TRBV20-1 to TRBJ2-7; D is perhaps TRBD1 (5 bases). The CDR3 runs 12 residues. Trimming took off 0 bases at V and 2 bases at J, with 5 bases between the two ends. Germline lookup yields CDR1 DFQATT and CDR2 SNEGSKA (reference sequence).

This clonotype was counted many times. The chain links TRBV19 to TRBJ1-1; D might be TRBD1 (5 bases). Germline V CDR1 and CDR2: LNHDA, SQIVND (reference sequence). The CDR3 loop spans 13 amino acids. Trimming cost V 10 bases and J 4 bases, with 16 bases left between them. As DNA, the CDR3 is TGTGCCACCACTACCGGGGGAGGCACTGAAGCTTTCTTT. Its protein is CATTTGGGTEAFF. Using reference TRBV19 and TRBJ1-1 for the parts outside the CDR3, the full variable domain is DGGITQSPKYLFRKEGQNVTLSCEQNLNHDAMYWYRQDPGQGLRLIYYSQIVNDFQKGDIAEGYSVSREKKESFPLTVTSAQKNPTAFYLCATTTGGGTEAFFGQGTRLTVV.

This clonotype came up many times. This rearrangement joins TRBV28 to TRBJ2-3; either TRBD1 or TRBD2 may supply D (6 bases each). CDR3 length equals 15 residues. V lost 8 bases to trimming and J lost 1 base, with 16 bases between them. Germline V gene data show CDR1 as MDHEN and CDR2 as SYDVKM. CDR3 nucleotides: TGTGCCAGCGGATGGAGGGGGGCGGGCACAGATACGCAGTATTTT. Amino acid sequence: CASGWRGAGTDTQYF.

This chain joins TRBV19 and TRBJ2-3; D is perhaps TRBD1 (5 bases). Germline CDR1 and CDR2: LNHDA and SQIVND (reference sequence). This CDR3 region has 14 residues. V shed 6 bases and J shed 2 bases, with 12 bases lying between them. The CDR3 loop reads CASRGVAFTDTQYF. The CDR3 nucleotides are TGTGCCAGTAGAGGGGTGGCCTTCACAGATACGCAGTATTTT.

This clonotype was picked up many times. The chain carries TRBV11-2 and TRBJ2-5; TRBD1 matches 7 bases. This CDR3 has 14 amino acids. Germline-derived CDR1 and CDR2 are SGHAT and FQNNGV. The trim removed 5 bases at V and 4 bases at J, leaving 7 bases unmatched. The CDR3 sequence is CASSPYRGRETQYF. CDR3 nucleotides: TGTGCCAGCAGCCCCTACAGGGGACGAGAGACCCAGTACTTC.

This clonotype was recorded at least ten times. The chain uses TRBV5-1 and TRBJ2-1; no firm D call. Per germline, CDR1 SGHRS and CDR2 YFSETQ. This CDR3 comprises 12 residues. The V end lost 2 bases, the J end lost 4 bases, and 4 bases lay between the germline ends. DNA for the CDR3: TGCGCCAGCAGCTTCAATTACAATGAGCAGTTCTTC. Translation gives CASSFNYNEQFF.

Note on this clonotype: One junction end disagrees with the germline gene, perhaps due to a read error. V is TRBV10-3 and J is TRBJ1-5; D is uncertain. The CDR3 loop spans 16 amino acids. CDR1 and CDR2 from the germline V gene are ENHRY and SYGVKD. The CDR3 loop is CAIRAEKGLSKQPQHF. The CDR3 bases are TGTGCCATCAGAGCGGAGAAGGGTCTTAGCAAGCAGCCCCAGCATTTT.

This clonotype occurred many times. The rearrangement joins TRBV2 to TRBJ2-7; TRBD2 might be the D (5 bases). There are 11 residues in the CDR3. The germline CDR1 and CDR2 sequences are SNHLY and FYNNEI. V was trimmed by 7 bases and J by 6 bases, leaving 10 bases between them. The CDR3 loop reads CASNSGSEQYF. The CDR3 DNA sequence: TGTGCCAGCAATTCGGGGAGCGAGCAGTACTTC.

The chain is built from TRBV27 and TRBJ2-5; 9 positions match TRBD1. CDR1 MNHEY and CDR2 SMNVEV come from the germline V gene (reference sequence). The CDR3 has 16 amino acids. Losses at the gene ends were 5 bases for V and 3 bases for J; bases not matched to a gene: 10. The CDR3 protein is CASSREQGAVEETQYF. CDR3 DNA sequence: TGTGCCAGCAGTAGGGAACAGGGGGCTGTGGAAGAGACCCAGTACTTC.

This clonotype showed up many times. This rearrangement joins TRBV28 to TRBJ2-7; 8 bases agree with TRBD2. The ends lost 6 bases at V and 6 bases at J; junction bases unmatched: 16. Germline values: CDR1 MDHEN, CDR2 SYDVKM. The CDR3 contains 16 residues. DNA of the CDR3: TGTGCCAGCAGCGCCGATCTCGCAGCGGGAGTTTTCGAGCAGTACTTC. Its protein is CASSADLAAGVFEQYF.

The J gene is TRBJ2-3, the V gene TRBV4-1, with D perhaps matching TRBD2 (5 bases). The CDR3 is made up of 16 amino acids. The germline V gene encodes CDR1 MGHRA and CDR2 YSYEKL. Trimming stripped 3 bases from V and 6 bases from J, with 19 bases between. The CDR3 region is CASSHLGLADVDTQYF. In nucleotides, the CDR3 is TGCGCCAGCAGCCACCTCGGGCTAGCAGACGTGGATACGCAGTATTTT.

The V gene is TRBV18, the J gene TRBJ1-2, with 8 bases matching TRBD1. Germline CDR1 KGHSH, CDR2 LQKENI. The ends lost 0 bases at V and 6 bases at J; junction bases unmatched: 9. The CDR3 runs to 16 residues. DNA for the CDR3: TGTGCCAGCTCACCACCGGGTCAGGGGGCTTCGGATGGCTACACCTTC. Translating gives CASSPPGQGASDGYTF. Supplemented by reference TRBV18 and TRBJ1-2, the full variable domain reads NAGVMQNPRHLVRRRGQEARLRCSPMKGHSHVYWYRQLPEEGLKFMVYLQKENIIDESGMPKERFSAEFPKEGPSILRIQQVVRGDSAAYFCASSPPGQGASDGYTFGSGTRLTVV.

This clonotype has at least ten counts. The chain's CDR3 is CASSPDVHEQYF. The CDR3, as DNA: TGCGCCAGCAGCCCCGACGTCCACGAGCAGTACTTC. The rearrangement uses TRBV5-1 and TRBJ2-7; D gene ambiguous. The V end lost 4 bases, the J end lost 5 bases, and 10 bases lay between the germline ends. The CDR3 runs to 12 residues. Germline assignment: CDR1 SGHRS and CDR2 YFSETQ.

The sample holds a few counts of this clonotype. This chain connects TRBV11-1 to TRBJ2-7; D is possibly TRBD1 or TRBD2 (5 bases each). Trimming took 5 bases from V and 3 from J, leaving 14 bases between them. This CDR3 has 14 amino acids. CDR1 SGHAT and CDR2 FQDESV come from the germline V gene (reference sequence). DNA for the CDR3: TGTGCCAGCAGCCGGGGCGAATTATTCTACGAGCAGTACTTC. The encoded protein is CASSRGELFYEQYF.

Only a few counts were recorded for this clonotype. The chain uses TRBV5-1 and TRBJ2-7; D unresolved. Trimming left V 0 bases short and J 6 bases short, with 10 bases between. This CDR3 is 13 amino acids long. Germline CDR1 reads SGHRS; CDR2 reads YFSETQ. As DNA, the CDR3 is TGCGCCAGCAGCTTGGACTGGGAACGCGAGCAGTACTTC. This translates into CASSLDWEREQYF.

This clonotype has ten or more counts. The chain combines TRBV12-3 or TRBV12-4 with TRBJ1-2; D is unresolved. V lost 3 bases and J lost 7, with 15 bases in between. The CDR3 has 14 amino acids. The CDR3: CASSFGGFSFGYTF. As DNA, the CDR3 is TGTGCCAGCAGTTTCGGAGGGTTTTCCTTTGGCTACACCTTC.

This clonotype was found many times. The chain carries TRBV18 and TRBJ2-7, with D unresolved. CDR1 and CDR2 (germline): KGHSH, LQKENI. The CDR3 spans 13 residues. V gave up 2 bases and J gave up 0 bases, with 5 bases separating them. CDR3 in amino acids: CASSPDTSYEQYF. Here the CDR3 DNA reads TGTGCCAGCTCACCAGACACCTCCTACGAGCAGTACTTC. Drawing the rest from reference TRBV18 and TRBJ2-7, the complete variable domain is NAGVMQNPRHLVRRRGQEARLRCSPMKGHSHVYWYRQLPEEGLKFMVYLQKENIIDESGMPKERFSAEFPKEGPSILRIQQVVRGDSAAYFCASSPDTSYEQYFGPGTRLTVT.

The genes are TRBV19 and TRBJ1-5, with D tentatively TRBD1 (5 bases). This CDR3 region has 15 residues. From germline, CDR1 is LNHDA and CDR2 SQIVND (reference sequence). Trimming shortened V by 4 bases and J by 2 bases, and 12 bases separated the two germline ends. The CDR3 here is CASSTPSRGNQPQHF. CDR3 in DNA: TGTGCCAGTAGTACCCCCTCCAGGGGCAATCAGCCCCAGCATTTT.

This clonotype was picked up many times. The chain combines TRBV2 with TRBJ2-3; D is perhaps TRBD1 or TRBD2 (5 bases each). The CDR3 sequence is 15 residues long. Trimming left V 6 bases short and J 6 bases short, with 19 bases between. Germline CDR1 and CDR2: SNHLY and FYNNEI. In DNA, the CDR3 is TGTGCCAGCAGCGACACGTCTTCCGGGACCGATACGCAGTATTTT. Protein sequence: CASSDTSSGTDTQYF.

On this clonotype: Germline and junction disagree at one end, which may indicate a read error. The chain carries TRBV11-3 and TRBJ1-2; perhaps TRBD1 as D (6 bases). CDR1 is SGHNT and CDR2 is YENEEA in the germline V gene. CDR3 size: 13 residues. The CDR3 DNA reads TGTGCCAGCAGCTTAGCCGGGGGCTATGGCTGCACCTTC. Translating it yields CASSLAGGYGCTF.

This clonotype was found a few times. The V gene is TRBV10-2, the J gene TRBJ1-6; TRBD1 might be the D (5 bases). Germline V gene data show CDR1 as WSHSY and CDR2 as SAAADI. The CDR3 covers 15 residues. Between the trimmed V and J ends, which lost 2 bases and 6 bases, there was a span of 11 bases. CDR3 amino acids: CASSENSGLNSPLHF. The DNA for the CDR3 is TGCGCCAGCAGTGAGAACTCGGGGCTTAATTCACCCCTCCACTTT.

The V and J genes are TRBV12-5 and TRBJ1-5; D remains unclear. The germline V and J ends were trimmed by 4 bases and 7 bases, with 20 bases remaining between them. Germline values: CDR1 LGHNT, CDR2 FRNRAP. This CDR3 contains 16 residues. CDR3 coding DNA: TGTGCTAGTGGTTCGGTGGGAGGGCAATGGCGACAGCCCCAGCATTTT. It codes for CASGSVGGQWRQPQHF.

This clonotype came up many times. The CDR3 reads CASSSNSETQYF. CDR3 sequence (DNA): TGTGCCAGCAGTTCGAACAGTGAGACCCAGTACTTC. The genes are TRBV6-1 and TRBJ2-5; D ambiguous. Germline-derived CDR1 and CDR2 are MNHNS and SASEGT. CDR3 length equals 12 residues. Deletions cut 5 bases from V and 5 bases from J, with 9 bases between.

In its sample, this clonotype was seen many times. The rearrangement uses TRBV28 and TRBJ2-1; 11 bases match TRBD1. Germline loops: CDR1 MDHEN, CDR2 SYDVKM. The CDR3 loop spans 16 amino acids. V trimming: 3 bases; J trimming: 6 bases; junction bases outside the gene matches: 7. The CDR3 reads CASSFRFGTGGNEQFF. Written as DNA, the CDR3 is TGTGCCAGCAGTTTTAGGTTCGGGACAGGGGGCAATGAGCAGTTCTTC.

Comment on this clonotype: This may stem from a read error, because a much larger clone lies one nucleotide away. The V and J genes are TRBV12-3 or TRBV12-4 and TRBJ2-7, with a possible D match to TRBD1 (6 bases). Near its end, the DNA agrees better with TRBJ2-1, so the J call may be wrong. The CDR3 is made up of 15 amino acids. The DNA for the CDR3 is TGTGCCAGCAGCCCAGACCCCGGGACATCCTACGAGCAGTTCTTC. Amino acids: CASSPDPGTSYEQFF.